This T cell receptor beta chain was documented in a study of blood T cell repertoires in COVID-19. Study as a whole: The samples span acute and convalescent COVID-19 from the United States, Italy and Spain. The cDNA or gDNA used as material had been derived from T cells, B-cell-depleted T cells, or PBMCs.

Original handling: Quantification of nucleated cells was approximated via reference gene primer amplification. Profiling relied on immunoSEQ multiplex PCR, and the TCRdb table lists in-frame clones only, not all of them. That table supplies the V and J calls and clone size; D and trimming were determined from the DNA. This sample has around 63,000 clones; around 87% occur once, and the top ten carry roughly 6.6%. This clone was found a few times. The sample consisted of peripheral blood. This TCR was recovered from a man between 60 and 75 years old with acute or convalescent COVID-19.

CDR3 coding DNA: TGTGCCAGCAGTGAGGTTGGCCAGGGTAGGGTAAAACTGTTTTTT. Its translation: CASSEVGQGRVKLFF. This chain links TRBV2 with TRBJ1-4, with a possible D match to TRBD1 (5 bases). The CDR3 has 15 amino acids. V lost 3 bases, J lost 10 bases, and 18 bases lay in between. CDR1 and CDR2 from the germline V gene are SNHLY and FYNNEI.